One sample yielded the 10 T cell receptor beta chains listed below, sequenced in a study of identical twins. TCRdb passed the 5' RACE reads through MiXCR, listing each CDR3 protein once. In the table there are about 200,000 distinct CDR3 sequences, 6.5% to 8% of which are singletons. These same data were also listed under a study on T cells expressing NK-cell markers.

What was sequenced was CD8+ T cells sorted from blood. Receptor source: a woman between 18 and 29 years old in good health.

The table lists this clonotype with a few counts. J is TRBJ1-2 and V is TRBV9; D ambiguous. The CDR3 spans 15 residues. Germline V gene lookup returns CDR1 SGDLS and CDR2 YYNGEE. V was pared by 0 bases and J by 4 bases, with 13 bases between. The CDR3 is CASSVAGSSGYGYTF. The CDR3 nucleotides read TGTGCCAGCAGCGTAGCTGGATCTTCAGGCTATGGCTACACCTTC. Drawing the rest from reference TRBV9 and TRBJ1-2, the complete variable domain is DSGVTQTPKHLITATGQRVTLRCSPRSGDLSVYWYQQSLDQGLQFLIQYYNGEERAKGNILERFSAQQFPDLHSELNLSSLELGDSALYFCASSVAGSSGYGYTFGSGTRLTVV.

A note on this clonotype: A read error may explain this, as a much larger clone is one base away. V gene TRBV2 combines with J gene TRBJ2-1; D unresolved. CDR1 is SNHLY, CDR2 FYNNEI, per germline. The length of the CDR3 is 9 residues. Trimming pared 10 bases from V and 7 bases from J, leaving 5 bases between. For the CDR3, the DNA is TGTGCCACCGGGAATGAGCAGTTCTTC. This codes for CATGNEQFF.

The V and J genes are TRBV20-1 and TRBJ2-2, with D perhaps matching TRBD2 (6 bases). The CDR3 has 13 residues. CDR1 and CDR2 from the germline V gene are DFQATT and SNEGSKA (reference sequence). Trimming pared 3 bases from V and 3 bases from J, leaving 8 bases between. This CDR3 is CSASGSHTGELFF. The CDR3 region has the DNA TGCAGTGCTAGCGGGAGTCACACCGGGGAGCTGTTTTTT.

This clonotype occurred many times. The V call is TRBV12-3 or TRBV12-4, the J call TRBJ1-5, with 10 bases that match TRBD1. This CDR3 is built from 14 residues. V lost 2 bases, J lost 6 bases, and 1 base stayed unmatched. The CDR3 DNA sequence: TGTGCCAGCAGTTTATGGGACAGGGGTCAGCCCCAGCATTTT. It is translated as CASSLWDRGQPQHF.

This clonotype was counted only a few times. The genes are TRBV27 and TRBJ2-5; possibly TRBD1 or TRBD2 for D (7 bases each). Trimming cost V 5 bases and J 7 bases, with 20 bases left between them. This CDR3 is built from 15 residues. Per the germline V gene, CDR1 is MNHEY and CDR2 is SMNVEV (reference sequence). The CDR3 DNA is TGTGCCAGCAGTGACCGTGGGAGGGGGCTTCGGACCCAGTACTTC. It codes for CASSDRGRGLRTQYF.

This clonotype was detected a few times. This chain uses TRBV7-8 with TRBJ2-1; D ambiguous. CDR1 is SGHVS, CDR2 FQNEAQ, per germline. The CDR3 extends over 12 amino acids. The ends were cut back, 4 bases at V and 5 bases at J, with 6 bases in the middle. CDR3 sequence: CASSYQDNEQFF. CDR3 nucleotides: TGTGCCAGCAGCTACCAAGACAATGAGCAGTTCTTC.

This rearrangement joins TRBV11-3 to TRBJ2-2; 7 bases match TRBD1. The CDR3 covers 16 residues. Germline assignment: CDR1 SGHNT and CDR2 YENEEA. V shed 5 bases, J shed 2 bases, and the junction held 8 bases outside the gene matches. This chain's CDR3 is CASSPRQGANTGELFF. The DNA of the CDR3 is TGTGCCAGCAGCCCCAGACAGGGCGCCAACACCGGGGAGCTGTTTTTT. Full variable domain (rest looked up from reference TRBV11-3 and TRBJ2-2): EAGVVQSPRYKIIEKKQPVAFWCNPISGHNTLYWYLQNLGQGPELLIRYENEEAVDDSQLPKDRFSAERLKGVDSTLKIQPAELGDSAVYLCASSPRQGANTGELFFGEGSRLTVL.

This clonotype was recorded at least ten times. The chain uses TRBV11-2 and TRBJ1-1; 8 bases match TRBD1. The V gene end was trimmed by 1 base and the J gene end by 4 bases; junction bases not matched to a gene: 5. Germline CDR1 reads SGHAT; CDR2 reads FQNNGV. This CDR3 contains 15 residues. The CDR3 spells CASSLGTGITTEAFF. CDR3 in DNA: TGTGCCAGCAGCTTAGGGACAGGGATTACCACTGAAGCTTTCTTT.

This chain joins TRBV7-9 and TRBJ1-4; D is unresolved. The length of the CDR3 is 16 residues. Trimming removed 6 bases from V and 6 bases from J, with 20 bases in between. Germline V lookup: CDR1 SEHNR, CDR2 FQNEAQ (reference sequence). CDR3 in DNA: TGTGCCAGCAGGCCAGTCGAGGGCCTGACTCATGAAAAACTGTTTTTT. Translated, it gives CASRPVEGLTHEKLFF. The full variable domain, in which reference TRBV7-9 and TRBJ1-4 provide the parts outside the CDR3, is DTGVSQNPRHKITKRGQNVTFRCDPISEHNRLYWYRQTLGQGPEFLTYFQNEAQLEKSRLLSDRFSAERPKGSFSTLEIQRTEQGDSAMYLCASRPVEGLTHEKLFFGSGTQLSVL.

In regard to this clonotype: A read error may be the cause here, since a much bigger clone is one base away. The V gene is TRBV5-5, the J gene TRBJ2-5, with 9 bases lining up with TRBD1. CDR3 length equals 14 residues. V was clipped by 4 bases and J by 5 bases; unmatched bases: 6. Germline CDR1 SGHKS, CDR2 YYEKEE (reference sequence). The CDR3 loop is CASSPGTGPETQYF. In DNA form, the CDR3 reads TGTGCCAGCAGCCCGGGGACAGGGCCCGAGACCCAGTACTTC.